This T cell receptor beta chain appears in the sequencing data of a study of early T cells in non-severe SARS-CoV-2 infection. CDR3 length: 16 residues. Losses at the gene ends were 1 base for V and 2 bases for J; bases not matched to a gene: 6. Germline values: CDR1 SQVTM, CDR2 ANQGSEA. Tagging with unique molecular identifiers was applied to individual cDNA molecules. Each CDR3 protein gets one entry after TCRdb re-called the 5' RACE reads with MiXCR. Among roughly 61,000 distinct CDR3 sequences, 8% to 10% were seen once, and the ten largest hold 8.5% to 9%. The V gene is TRBV29-1, the J gene TRBJ2-3; TRBD2 matches 10 bases. The sequence came from an adult who was a healthcare worker with PCR-confirmed SARS-CoV-2 infection or an uninfected control (not recorded which). The sequenced sample consisted of whole blood. This CDR3 reads CSVEGRAGGPTDTQYF. The DNA of the CDR3 is TGCAGCGTTGAAGGTCGAGCGGGAGGGCCCACAGATACGCAGTATTTT.